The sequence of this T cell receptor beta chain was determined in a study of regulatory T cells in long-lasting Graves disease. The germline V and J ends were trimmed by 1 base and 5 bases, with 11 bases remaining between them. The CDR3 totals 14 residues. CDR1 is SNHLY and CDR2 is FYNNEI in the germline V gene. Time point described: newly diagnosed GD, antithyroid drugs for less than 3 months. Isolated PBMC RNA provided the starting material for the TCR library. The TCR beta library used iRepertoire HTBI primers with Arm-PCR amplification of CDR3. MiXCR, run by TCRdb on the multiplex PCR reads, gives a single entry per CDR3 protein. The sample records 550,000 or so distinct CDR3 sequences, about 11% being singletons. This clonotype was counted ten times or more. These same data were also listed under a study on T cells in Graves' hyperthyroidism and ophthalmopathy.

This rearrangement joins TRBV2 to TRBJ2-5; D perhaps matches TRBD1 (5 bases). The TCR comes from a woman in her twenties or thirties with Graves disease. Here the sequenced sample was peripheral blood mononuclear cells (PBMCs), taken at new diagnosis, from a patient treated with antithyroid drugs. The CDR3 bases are TGTGCCAGCAGTGAAGAGGCAGGGTCGGAGACCCAGTACTTC. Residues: CASSEEAGSETQYF.